These 29 T cell receptor beta chains were all obtained from the same sample, sequenced in a study of a mutant IDH1 vaccine in newly diagnosed glioma. No antigen has been assigned to these receptors. Time point indicated: week 47, end of study. Mutant IDH1 20-mer peptide, at 300 ug, made up each vaccine dose, with topical imiquimod. The assay was immunoSEQ multiplex PCR, and TCRdb's table has in-frame clones only and misses some. The sample yields tens of thousands of clones, around 60% seen once. The material sequenced was peripheral blood mononuclear cells (PBMCs), taken from a glioma patient whose treatment included an IDH1 peptide vaccine. The receptor source for this set is a man in his forties with glioma. Some clones in this sample may be carry-over from other donors' samples.

This clone was picked up one time. This chain connects TRBV29-1 to TRBJ1-3; TRBD1 matches 8 bases. CDR3 size: 14 residues. Germline CDR1 reads SQVTM; CDR2 reads ANQGSEA. J was trimmed by 4 bases and V by 1 base; bases with no gene match: 3. The CDR3 here is CSVEGTGLGNTIYF. CDR3 nucleotides: TGCAGCGTTGAAGGGACAGGGCTCGGAAACACCATATATTTT.

The chain joins TRBV5-1 to TRBJ1-2, with 11 bases matching TRBD1. J gave up 8 bases and V 5 bases, and 11 bases lay outside the gene matches. Germline CDR1 and CDR2: SGHRS and YFSETQ. The CDR3 is 15 amino acids. CDR3 region: CASRDRGLRAGGYTF. The CDR3 region has the DNA TGCGCCAGCAGGGACAGGGGGCTCCGAGCTGGGGGCTACACCTTC.

The rearrangement uses TRBV9 and TRBJ1-4; possibly TRBD1 for D (5 bases). The germline CDR1 and CDR2 sequences are SGDLS and YYNGEE. This CDR3 region has 17 residues. V was cut by 0 bases and J by 1 base, with 13 bases left in between. CDR3 nucleotide sequence: TGTGCCAGCAGCGTAGAAGGCGGGGCTGGAACTAATGAAAAACTGTTTTTT. Protein: CASSVEGGAGTNEKLFF. Complete variable domain (other parts from reference TRBV9 and TRBJ1-4): DSGVTQTPKHLITATGQRVTLRCSPRSGDLSVYWYQQSLDQGLQFLIQYYNGEERAKGNILERFSAQQFPDLHSELNLSSLELGDSALYFCASSVEGGAGTNEKLFFGSGTQLSVL.

This chain uses TRBV9 with TRBJ1-2; no clear D. The V and J ends lost 2 bases and 5 bases respectively, with 7 bases between them. The CDR3 consists of 12 residues. Germline loops: CDR1 SGDLS, CDR2 YYNGEE. CDR3 loop: CASSVDSYGYTF. CDR3 DNA sequence: TGTGCCAGCAGCGTGGACTCATATGGCTACACCTTC.

The rearrangement links TRBV10-3 to TRBJ2-6; possible D gene TRBD1, 6 bases. The CDR3 contains 15 residues. With 4 bases removed from V and 9 bases from J, the gap between germline ends came to 16 bases. Germline V CDR1 and CDR2: ENHRY, SYGVKD. This CDR3 is CAISAADRANNVLTF. The CDR3 DNA follows: TGTGCCATCAGTGCCGCGGACAGAGCAAACAACGTCCTGACTTTC.

V usage is TRBV11-2 and J usage is TRBJ2-2; no firm D call. Trimming took off 5 bases at V and 1 base at J, with 8 bases between the two ends. Looked up from germline, CDR1 is SGHAT and CDR2 is FQNNGV. This CDR3 is built from 14 residues. CDR3 residues: CASSARQNTGELFF. The CDR3, as DNA: TGTGCCAGCAGCGCGCGACAGAACACCGGGGAGCTGTTTTTT.

The rearrangement uses TRBV6-1 and TRBJ2-5; D possibly corresponds to TRBD2 (6 bases). Germline V gene sequence: CDR1 MNHNS, CDR2 SASEGT. This CDR3 comprises 13 residues. The ends were cut back, 8 bases at V and 7 bases at J, with 17 bases in the middle. The CDR3 bases are TGTGCCAGCTTAGCCGGGGACTCCAGGACCCAGTACTTC. It encodes CASLAGDSRTQYF.

The chain employs TRBV7-9 and TRBJ2-1; 13 nucleotides match TRBD2. The germline V gene has CDR1 SEHNR and CDR2 FQNEAQ (reference sequence). V was clipped by 4 bases and J by 14 bases; unmatched bases: 11. CDR3 length: 15 residues. The CDR3 spells CASSSSDKTSGGEFF. The CDR3 nucleotides read TGTGCCAGCAGCTCCTCGGATAAAACTAGCGGGGGGGAGTTCTTC.

V and J are TRBV15 and TRBJ2-1; 7 bases fit TRBD1. The CDR3 loop spans 15 amino acids. Germline CDR1 reads LNHNV; CDR2 reads YYDKDF (reference sequence). Trimming at V came to 0 bases and at J to 4 bases, leaving 3 bases not matched to a gene. CDR3: CATSRDTGQYNEQFF. In DNA, the CDR3 is TGTGCCACCAGCAGAGATACGGGACAGTACAATGAGCAGTTCTTC.

This clone has more than one count but fewer than ten. The rearrangement links TRBV25-1 to TRBJ2-7; D is perhaps TRBD1 or TRBD2 (5 bases each). The CDR3 contains 12 residues. The V and J ends lost 5 bases and 3 bases respectively, with 8 bases between them. Looked up from germline, CDR1 is MGHDK and CDR2 is SYGVNS. For the CDR3, the DNA is TGTGCCAGCAGTTTGGGGGACTACGAGCAGTACTTC. Its protein is CASSLGDYEQYF.

The V call is TRBV29-1, the J call TRBJ1-1; D call uncertain. The CDR3 is 13 amino acids. Germline V gene data show CDR1 as SQVTM and CDR2 as ANQGSEA. V lost 4 bases to trimming and J lost 0 bases, with 9 bases between them. The CDR3 sequence: CSVGGPMNTEAFF. The CDR3 nucleotides are TGCAGCGTTGGTGGACCCATGAACACTGAAGCTTTCTTT.

The chain links TRBV6-5 to TRBJ1-5; 8 bases agree with TRBD1. CDR3 size: 15 residues. J gave up 5 bases and V 2 bases, and 5 bases lay outside the gene matches. Germline V gene data show CDR1 as MNHEY and CDR2 as SVGAGI. DNA for the CDR3: TGTGCCAGCAGTTACGATAACAGGGGGGATCAGCCCCAGCATTTT. Translation gives CASSYDNRGDQPQHF.

The chain couples TRBV5-4 to TRBJ1-1, with TRBD1 as a possible D gene (5 bases). The CDR3 totals 16 residues. The germline V gene encodes CDR1 SGHNT and CDR2 YYREEE (reference sequence). V was cut by 0 bases and J by 5 bases, with 17 bases left in between. CDR3 nucleotides: TGTGCCAGCAGCTTGGCCGGTTCAGGGTTAGGAACTGAAGCTTTCTTT. This sequence encodes CASSLAGSGLGTEAFF.

V and J are TRBV5-5 and TRBJ2-6; D gene unclear. The germline V gene has CDR1 SGHKS and CDR2 YYEKEE (reference sequence). Trimming took off 0 bases at V and 0 bases at J, with 10 bases between the two ends. This CDR3 has 17 residues. The chain's CDR3 is CASSLEGTASGANVLTF. The CDR3 coding sequence is TGTGCCAGCAGCTTGGAAGGCACAGCCTCTGGGGCCAACGTCCTGACTTTC. Combining the CDR3 with reference TRBV5-5 and TRBJ2-6 gives the whole variable domain DAGVTQSPTHLIKTRGQQVTLRCSPISGHKSVSWYQQVLGQGPQFIFQYYEKEERGRGNFPDRFSARQFPNYSSELNVNALLLGDSALYLCASSLEGTASGANVLTFGAGSRLTVL.

The chain joins TRBV5-1 to TRBJ2-3; TRBD2 matches 9 bases. The CDR3 contains 16 residues. Losses at the gene ends were 4 bases for V and 1 base for J; bases not matched to a gene: 7. Germline CDR1 reads SGHRS; CDR2 reads YFSETQ. The CDR3 DNA sequence: TGCGCCAGCAGCGGAACAGCGGGGGGACGCACAGATACGCAGTATTTT. This encodes CASSGTAGGRTDTQYF.

The V gene is TRBV4-1, the J gene TRBJ2-6, with D possibly matching TRBD2 (5 bases). The CDR3 has 17 amino acids. From germline, CDR1 is MGHRA and CDR2 YSYEKL. Trimming took off 2 bases at V and 0 bases at J, with 11 bases between the two ends. CDR3 DNA: TGCGCCAGCAGCCAAACAATCGGGGACTCTGGGGCCAACGTCCTGACTTTC. Encoded protein: CASSQTIGDSGANVLTF.

The rearrangement uses TRBV20-1 and TRBJ1-2; tentative D call: TRBD1 (5 bases). CDR3 length: 11 amino acids. Trimming took off 6 bases at V and 4 bases at J, with 9 bases between the two ends. Germline CDR1 and CDR2: DFQATT and SNEGSKA (reference sequence). CDR3 loop: CSAKGAYGYTF. The CDR3 DNA follows: TGCAGTGCCAAAGGGGCCTATGGCTACACCTTC.

The chain has TRBV6-4 and TRBJ1-1; no clear D gene. The germline V and J ends were trimmed by 2 bases and 2 bases, with 6 bases remaining between them. The CDR3 contains 13 residues. Germline lookup yields CDR1 MRHNA and CDR2 SNTAGT. The CDR3 sequence: CASSDQPNTEAFF. DNA for the CDR3: TGTGCCAGCAGTGACCAGCCAAACACTGAAGCTTTCTTT.

CDR3 DNA: TGCGCCAGCAGCTTAACCGGGACAGGGCACTACGAGCAGTACTTC. This encodes CASSLTGTGHYEQYF. The J gene is TRBJ2-7, the V gene TRBV5-1; 9 bases are shared with TRBD1. V trimming: 2 bases; J trimming: 3 bases; junction bases outside the gene matches: 6. From germline, CDR1 is SGHRS and CDR2 YFSETQ. The CDR3 is 15 residues long. The full variable domain, its missing parts supplied by reference TRBV5-1 and TRBJ2-7, is KAGVTQTPRYLIKTRGQQVTLSCSPISGHRSVSWYQQTPGQGLQFLFEYFSETQRNKGNFPGRFSGRQFSNSRSEMNVSTLELGDSALYLCASSLTGTGHYEQYFGPGTRLTVT.

This chain joins TRBV7-9 and TRBJ1-5; D possibly corresponds to TRBD1 (6 bases). This CDR3 is 15 amino acids long. Germline CDR1 reads SEHNR; CDR2 reads FQNEAQ (reference sequence). Trimming took off 3 bases at V and 1 base at J, with 10 bases between the two ends. CDR3: CASSLTGQSNQPQHF. The CDR3 DNA reads TGTGCCAGCAGCTTGACTGGACAGAGCAATCAGCCCCAGCATTTT.

This rearrangement joins TRBV18 to TRBJ1-1, with D possibly TRBD1 on 6 matching bases. This CDR3 is 14 amino acids long. Germline CDR1 and CDR2: KGHSH and LQKENI. Between the trimmed V and J ends, which lost 4 bases and 6 bases, there was a span of 15 bases. CDR3 bases: TGTGCCAGCTCACGACAACAGGGCGACGCTGAAGCTTTCTTT. Residues: CASSRQQGDAEAFF.

DNA of the CDR3: TGCGCCAGCCGTAGCGGGGGGGCTACAGATACGCAGTATTTT. Translating it yields CASRSGGATDTQYF. The genes are TRBV10-2 and TRBJ2-3, with 11 positions matching TRBD2. Germline CDR1 WSHSY, CDR2 SAAADI. V gave up 8 bases and J gave up 3 bases; unmatched junction bases: 4. The CDR3 consists of 14 residues.

The chain recombines TRBV6-5 with TRBJ2-7; 9 nucleotides match TRBD1. The CDR3 loop spans 15 amino acids. V shed 6 bases and J 0 bases; nucleotides not matched to a gene: 6. From germline, CDR1 is MNHEY and CDR2 SVGAGI. The CDR3 is CASRVDRGSSYEQYF. CDR3 sequence (DNA): TGTGCCAGCAGAGTCGACAGGGGGTCCTCCTACGAGCAGTACTTC.

The chain is built from TRBV7-9 and TRBJ2-2; D remains ambiguous. This CDR3 contains 12 residues. Germline lookup yields CDR1 SEHNR and CDR2 FQNEAQ (reference sequence). Trimming took off 5 bases at V and 5 bases at J, with 6 bases between the two ends. The CDR3 nucleotides are TGTGCCAGCAGCCTCCTGACCGGGGAGCTGTTTTTT. Residues: CASSLLTGELFF.

The chain links TRBV11-2 to TRBJ2-7; 7 bases are shared with TRBD1. Trimming at V came to 4 bases and at J to 1 base, leaving 10 bases not matched to a gene. This CDR3 spans 16 amino acids. The germline V gene has CDR1 SGHAT and CDR2 FQNNGV. In DNA, the CDR3 is TGTGCCAGCAGCTCAAAATGGACAGGCACGTCCTACGAGCAGTACTTC. This sequence encodes CASSSKWTGTSYEQYF.

This clone was observed a few times. This chain uses TRBV10-1 with TRBJ1-6; possible D gene TRBD1, 6 bases. V lost 10 bases, J lost 6 bases, and 22 bases lay in between. CDR3 size: 16 residues. Per the germline V gene, CDR1 is WNHNN and CDR2 is SYGVQD (reference sequence). CDR3 loop: CAMLRGHGVFNSPLHF. CDR3 coding DNA: TGCGCCATGTTAAGGGGACACGGCGTTTTTAATTCACCCCTCCACTTT.

The chain recombines TRBV4-1 with TRBJ2-1; 9 nucleotides align to TRBD2. Germline V CDR1 and CDR2: MGHRA, YSYEKL. This CDR3 has 16 amino acids. The trim removed 5 bases at V and 4 bases at J, leaving 9 bases unmatched. The CDR3: CASSSRASGGYNEQFF. The CDR3 bases are TGCGCCAGCAGCTCAAGGGCCAGCGGGGGGTACAATGAGCAGTTCTTC.

The rearrangement joins TRBV5-1 to TRBJ1-1; TRBD1 aligns across 7 bases. The V and J ends lost 4 bases and 6 bases, in that order; junction bases with no gene match: 12. Germline-derived CDR1 and CDR2 are SGHRS and YFSETQ. This CDR3 is 15 amino acids long. Here the CDR3 reads CASSLGQERDPEAFF. The CDR3 DNA reads TGCGCCAGCAGCCTCGGACAGGAAAGAGACCCTGAAGCTTTCTTT.

CDR3 amino acids: CASSPAGSYEQYF. In DNA, the CDR3 is TGTGCCAGCAGCCCCGCAGGCTCCTACGAGCAGTACTTC. The J gene is TRBJ2-7, the V gene TRBV7-9; no clear D gene. CDR1 SEHNR and CDR2 FQNEAQ come from the germline V gene (reference sequence). The V gene lost 5 bases and the J gene lost 0 bases, with 8 bases spanning the gap. The CDR3 is 13 amino acids.